These 29 T cell receptor beta chains share one sample of origin, sequenced in a study of human T cells and chemical hapten exposure. MiXCR, run by TCRdb on the RACE reads, gives a single entry per CDR3 protein. The sample includes 150,000 to 200,000 distinct CDR3 sequences, around a quarter of them seen just once. Regarding time point: patch test 3, about 24 weeks after DPC sensitization. Treatment given: therapeutic diphenylcyclopropenone sensitization with weekly scalp DPC. Sequencing was performed on whole blood, taken in connection with sensitization to the hapten diphenylcyclopropenone (DPC). Receptors originate from a woman aged 18-29 years with alopecia areata. Some clones in this sample may be carry-over from other donors' samples.

This clonotype was observed a handful of times. The chain links TRBV9 to TRBJ1-3; 8 positions match TRBD1. This CDR3 has 16 amino acids. J lost 4 bases, V lost 2 bases, and 8 bases had no gene match. The germline V gene has CDR1 SGDLS and CDR2 YYNGEE. This CDR3 reads CASSVRDRSPGNTIYF. Here the CDR3 DNA reads TGTGCCAGCAGCGTTAGGGACAGGAGTCCCGGAAACACCATATATTTT.

This clonotype occurred a few times. The chain has TRBV20-1 and TRBJ1-1; D ambiguous. The V gene lost 2 bases and the J gene lost 3 bases, with 16 bases spanning the gap. Germline V lookup: CDR1 DFQATT, CDR2 SNEGSKA (reference sequence). The CDR3 runs to 15 residues. DNA of the CDR3: TGCAGTGCTAGACCCTGGAGAAGGGCGGACACTGAAGCTTTCTTT. Its translation: CSARPWRRADTEAFF.

This clonotype has only a few counts. The chain has TRBV11-1 and TRBJ2-7, with TRBD2 as a possible D gene (5 bases). This CDR3 is built from 15 residues. V lost 0 bases, J lost 6 bases, and 15 bases lay in between. Germline V CDR1 and CDR2: SGHAT, FQDESV (reference sequence). CDR3 region: CASSLALGSPGEQYF. CDR3 coding DNA: TGTGCCAGCAGCTTAGCGCTGGGGAGCCCCGGCGAGCAGTACTTC.

The chain is built from TRBV6-6 and TRBJ2-7; 7 positions agree with TRBD1. J lost 6 bases, V lost 2 bases, and 7 bases had no gene match. CDR1 is MNHNY and CDR2 is SVGAGI in the germline V gene (reference sequence). This CDR3 is 14 amino acids long. CDR3 DNA: TGTGCCAGCAGTTACCGAGACAGGGAGAGCGAGCAGTACTTC. This encodes CASSYRDRESEQYF.

This clonotype was seen only a few times. This chain links TRBV4-3 with TRBJ2-7, with 8 bases matching TRBD2. The CDR3 extends over 17 amino acids. V shed 0 bases, J shed 9 bases, and the junction held 16 bases outside the gene matches. Germline loops: CDR1 LGHNA, CDR2 YSLEER. CDR3 sequence (DNA): TGCGCCAGCAGCCAAGATAAGGGGTCTCCAGCGGGAGCGTGGCAGTACTTC. Its translation: CASSQDKGSPAGAWQYF.

The table lists this clonotype with a few counts. This sequence joins TRBV28 and TRBJ2-4; D gene uncertain. Germline loops: CDR1 MDHEN, CDR2 SYDVKM. The CDR3 has 16 amino acids. Deletions cut 8 bases from V and 1 base from J, with 18 bases between. The CDR3 sequence is CASARYRAPAKNIQYF. The CDR3 region has the DNA TGTGCCAGCGCTAGGTATCGGGCCCCGGCCAAAAACATTCAGTACTTC.

The chain uses TRBV10-2 and TRBJ2-3; TRBD2 matches at 7 bases. Germline CDR1 reads WSHSY; CDR2 reads SAAADI. There are 11 residues in the CDR3. The V and J ends lost 8 bases and 7 bases, in that order; junction bases with no gene match: 3. In DNA, the CDR3 is TGCGCCAGCGAGAGCGGGAATACGCAGTATTTT. This codes for CASESGNTQYF.

This clonotype was counted a few times. CDR3 bases: TGCAGCGTTAGCAGGGGAGGGTATGGCTACACCTTC. Its translation: CSVSRGGYGYTF. The V gene is TRBV29-1, the J gene TRBJ1-2; D possibly corresponds to TRBD1 (6 bases). Germline CDR1 SQVTM, CDR2 ANQGSEA. The V and J ends lost 5 bases and 5 bases respectively, with 12 bases between them. The CDR3 extends over 12 amino acids.

The table lists this clonotype with a count of one. The chain couples TRBV24-1 to TRBJ1-5, with D unclear. The CDR3 has 14 amino acids. The ends were cut back, 4 bases at V and 8 bases at J, with 14 bases in the middle. From germline, CDR1 is KGHDR and CDR2 SFDVKD. The CDR3 is CATSDVWVDKPQHF. DNA for the CDR3: TGTGCCACCAGTGACGTGTGGGTAGACAAGCCCCAGCATTTT.

This clonotype was observed a few times. Mismatch with germline at one junction end may stem from a read error. The chain recombines TRBV6-2 or TRBV6-3 with TRBJ2-2; possibly TRBD1 for D (6 bases). Per germline, CDR1 MNHEY and CDR2 SVGEGT. The CDR3 runs to 16 residues. As DNA, the CDR3 is TGTGCCAGCAGACCTGCTAGACAGGCGAACCCCGGGGAGCTGTTTTTT. Protein product: CASRPARQANPGELFF.

This clonotype was counted a few times. V and J are TRBV7-8 and TRBJ2-5, with 10 bases aligning to TRBD2. Looked up from germline, CDR1 is SGHVS and CDR2 is FQNEAQ. The CDR3 has 15 residues. V shed 3 bases and J 3 bases; nucleotides not matched to a gene: 4. CDR3 sequence (DNA): TGTGCCAGCAGCTTCGTAGCGGGAGGAAAAGAGACCCAGTACTTC. This codes for CASSFVAGGKETQYF.

This clonotype came up many times. At one of its ends the junction is not consistent with the germline gene, which may arise from a read error. The chain has TRBV20-1 and TRBJ1-6; 9 positions agree with TRBD1. The CDR3 spans 11 residues. Germline-derived CDR1 and CDR2 are DFQATT and SNEGSKA (reference sequence). For the CDR3, the DNA is TGCAGTGCCCGACAGGGGGTGACCCTGGACTTT. It is translated as CSARQGVTLDF.

The gene calls are TRBV19 and TRBJ1-5; the D is unclear. Per germline, CDR1 LNHDA and CDR2 SQIVND (reference sequence). This CDR3 spans 14 amino acids. V was pared by 6 bases and J by 9 bases, with 18 bases between. CDR3 coding DNA: TGTGCCAGTAGCCCTGCAATCGGTAGTCGGCCCCAGCATTTT. Translating it yields CASSPAIGSRPQHF.

This clonotype was seen only a few times. This chain connects TRBV29-1 to TRBJ2-2, with 7 nucleotides matching TRBD1. The CDR3 covers 14 residues. Germline CDR1 is SQVTM and CDR2 is ANQGSEA. The ends lost 4 bases at V and 0 bases at J; junction bases unmatched: 2. CDR3 in DNA: TGCAGCGTTGTAGGGACAGCGAACACCGGGGAGCTGTTTTTT. Protein: CSVVGTANTGELFF.

This clonotype has more than one count but fewer than ten. The chain employs TRBV7-2 and TRBJ1-2, with 7 bases identical to TRBD1. In germline, CDR1 is SGHTA, CDR2 FQGNSA. With V trimmed by 1 base and J by 6 bases, 8 bases remained unmatched. The CDR3 spans 15 residues. This CDR3 is CASSLEVTGIDGYTF. The CDR3 nucleotides read TGTGCCAGCAGCTTAGAGGTGACAGGGATTGATGGCTACACCTTC.

This rearrangement joins TRBV29-1 to TRBJ2-1; unclear D gene. Germline values: CDR1 SQVTM, CDR2 ANQGSEA. This CDR3 region has 14 residues. V was shortened by 2 bases and J by 2 bases, with 10 bases between the two germline ends. CDR3 coding DNA: TGCAGCGTTGAATCTACTCCGACCTACAATGAGCAGTTCTTC. Residues: CSVESTPTYNEQFF.

This chain links TRBV20-1 with TRBJ2-7; 9 nucleotides agree with TRBD1. Germline trimming cut 4 bases from V and 6 bases from J; bases unmatched to any gene: 13. This CDR3 contains 15 residues. Germline assignment: CDR1 DFQATT and CDR2 SNEGSKA (reference sequence). CDR3 region: CSAKGSGQGSGEQYF. DNA for the CDR3: TGCAGTGCTAAGGGGTCGGGACAGGGAAGTGGCGAGCAGTACTTC.

This clonotype was seen a handful of times. The chain uses TRBV29-1 and TRBJ2-1, with D possibly TRBD1 on 5 matching bases. The CDR3 totals 12 residues. Trimming took 4 bases from V and 5 from J, leaving 9 bases between them. From germline, CDR1 is SQVTM and CDR2 ANQGSEA. The CDR3 sequence: CSVVWGHNEQFF. CDR3 coding DNA: TGCAGCGTTGTTTGGGGCCACAATGAGCAGTTCTTC.

This clonotype came up a few times. This chain uses TRBV10-3 with TRBJ1-6, with unresolved D. The CDR3 sequence is 14 residues long. V lost 4 bases to trimming and J lost 4 bases, with 8 bases between them. The germline V gene encodes CDR1 ENHRY and CDR2 SYGVKD. The CDR3 sequence: CAISVSAYNSPLHF. In nucleotides, the CDR3 is TGTGCCATCAGTGTCTCAGCATATAATTCACCCCTCCACTTT.

The genes are TRBV20-1 and TRBJ1-1, with TRBD1 identical over 7 bases. CDR3 size: 15 residues. Germline values: CDR1 DFQATT, CDR2 SNEGSKA (reference sequence). Trimming took 6 bases from V and 4 from J; bases not matched to a gene: 14. The CDR3 loop is CSAPKTGRGVTEAFF. The CDR3 DNA sequence: TGCAGTGCGCCAAAGACAGGGCGGGGAGTCACTGAAGCTTTCTTT.

The chain employs TRBV5-1 and TRBJ2-3; D might be TRBD1 (5 bases). The length of the CDR3 is 13 residues. Trimming cost V 0 bases and J 8 bases, with 10 bases left between them. Germline V lookup: CDR1 SGHRS, CDR2 YFSETQ. In DNA, the CDR3 is TGCGCCAGCAGCTTGGAGGGGTATGGTACGCAGTATTTT. Its protein is CASSLEGYGTQYF.

Many counts were recorded for this clonotype. V usage is TRBV11-2 and J usage is TRBJ2-1; D call uncertain. CDR1 SGHAT and CDR2 FQNNGV come from the germline V gene. V was cut by 1 base and J by 7 bases, with 11 bases left in between. The CDR3 is 14 residues long. Written as DNA, the CDR3 is TGTGCCAGCAGCTTAGCCCCGCTAGGGAATGAGCAGTTCTTC. It codes for CASSLAPLGNEQFF.

V usage is TRBV20-1 and J usage is TRBJ2-4, with TRBD1 matching 8 bases. The CDR3 runs to 16 residues. Germline assignment: CDR1 DFQATT and CDR2 SNEGSKA (reference sequence). The ends lost 3 bases at V and 3 bases at J; junction bases unmatched: 10. CDR3 nucleotides: TGCAGTGCTAGTTTCCCTGGGACAGGTCTCAAAAACATTCAGTACTTC. It specifies CSASFPGTGLKNIQYF.

This clonotype appeared a few times. The chain joins TRBV2 to TRBJ2-7; 9 bases are shared with TRBD1. The junction had 15 bases not matched to a gene; V was cut back by 8 bases and J by 4 bases. The CDR3 is 16 amino acids. Germline V gives CDR1 SNHLY, CDR2 FYNNEI. The CDR3 spells CASPLPRGQGSYEQYF. CDR3 in DNA: TGTGCCAGCCCGCTCCCCCGAGGACAGGGGTCGTACGAGCAGTACTTC.

A few counts support this clonotype. The chain links TRBV29-1 to TRBJ1-4; D uncertain. The CDR3 loop spans 13 amino acids. V was trimmed by 1 base and J by 4 bases, leaving 7 bases between them. Germline V gene data show CDR1 as SQVTM and CDR2 as ANQGSEA. CDR3 sequence: CSVEGQLNEKLFF. The CDR3 DNA reads as TGCAGCGTTGAAGGCCAGCTTAATGAAAAACTGTTTTTT.

The chain employs TRBV5-1 and TRBJ1-5; maybe TRBD1 (6 bases). The germline V gene encodes CDR1 SGHRS and CDR2 YFSETQ. The CDR3 consists of 13 residues. The V end was cut by 5 bases, the J end by 5 bases, with 11 bases between. CDR3 coding DNA: TGCGCCAGCAGGAACAGGGCTGATCAGCCCCAGCATTTT. This codes for CASRNRADQPQHF.

This clonotype was detected a few times. The chain couples TRBV4-1 to TRBJ1-2, with D perhaps matching TRBD1 (5 bases). Looked up from germline, CDR1 is MGHRA and CDR2 is YSYEKL. Trimming removed 0 bases from V and 7 bases from J, with 9 bases in between. CDR3 length: 13 residues. CDR3 loop: CASSQEWGSGYTF. CDR3 coding DNA: TGCGCCAGCAGCCAAGAATGGGGGTCTGGCTACACCTTC.

This clonotype was seen only a few times. The chain has TRBV9 and TRBJ2-7; D uncertain. V lost 0 bases, J lost 1 base, and 8 bases lay in between. The CDR3 contains 14 residues. CDR1 and CDR2 (germline): SGDLS, YYNGEE. The CDR3 DNA reads as TGTGCCAGCAGCGTAGCGGGCCCGTCCTACGAGCAGTACTTC. It encodes CASSVAGPSYEQYF.

This clonotype turned up a few times. The rearrangement joins TRBV29-1 to TRBJ1-2; D not resolved. This CDR3 contains 14 residues. Trimming took off 5 bases at V and 2 bases at J, with 15 bases between the two ends. In germline, CDR1 is SQVTM, CDR2 ANQGSEA. For the CDR3, the DNA is TGCAGCGTTAAGGGTTTGGGAGGCAACTATGGCTACACCTTC. Translation gives CSVKGLGGNYGYTF.